Listed below are T cell receptor beta chains from one sample, sequenced in a study of blood T cell repertoires in COVID-19. Only in-frame clones appear in the TCRdb table, and some are missing; sequencing was by immunoSEQ multiplex PCR. The sample consists of around 100,000 clones, more than 75% of them appearing once. Input material: peripheral blood. These receptors were taken from a human donor in a cohort sampled during active COVID-19. Both conserved end residues are part of each CDR3. Fields, in order: J gene, D gene, clone size, V gene, CDR3 DNA, CDR3 protein. The D gene is left open where the match is weak. Only part of the rows carry a size: once, few, many, or a class if the clone is expanded.

>TRBJ2-4|TRBD2|-|TRBV4-2
TGTGCCAGCAGCCAAGCCCCGCTAGCGGGGGGGGTAACAGCCAAAAACATTCAGTACTTC
CASSQAPLAGGVTAKNIQYF
>TRBJ1-2|-|-|TRBV24-1
TGTGCCACCAGTGATTTTCAACTTAACTATGGCTACACCTTC
CATSDFQLNYGYTF
>TRBJ1-5|TRBD1|few|TRBV5-5
TGTGCCAGCAGCCTAGACAGGGGGTTCAATCAGCCCCAGCATTTT
CASSLDRGFNQPQHF
>TRBJ1-1|-|-|TRBV19
TGTGCCAGCCTCATCTTAGGGGGCACTGAAGCTTTCTTT
CASLILGGTEAFF
>TRBJ1-3|TRBD1|-|TRBV10-3
TGTGCCATCAGTGATACAGGGGGCTCTGGAAACACCATATATTTT
CAISDTGGSGNTIYF
>TRBJ2-3|-|-|TRBV5-1
TGCGCCAGCAGCGTGGGGGCTACCTTCGGAGATACGCAGTATTTT
CASSVGATFGDTQYF
>TRBJ1-2|-|-|TRBV5-6
TGTGCCAGCAGCCATACTTCCCGATTTCAGCGAGGCTACACCTTC
CASSHTSRFQRGYTF
>TRBJ2-3|-|-|TRBV5-1
TGCGCCAGCAGCTTGGATCGTTCGAGCGCAGGCACAGATACGCAGTATTTT
CASSLDRSSAGTDTQYF
>TRBJ1-3|-|-|TRBV7-2
TGTGCCAGCAGCTTAATGCAGGGCGGCTCTGGAAACACCATATATTTT
CASSLMQGGSGNTIYF
>TRBJ2-7|TRBD2|-|TRBV27
TGTGCCAGCAGTTTACGGGTTGGGAGGGACGAGCAGTACTTC
CASSLRVGRDEQYF
>TRBJ2-7|-|-|TRBV21-1
TGTGCCAGCAAGTACAGGGGACATCTCGCCGAGCAGTACTTC
CASKYRGHLAEQYF
>TRBJ1-5|-|-|TRBV6-6
TGTGCCAGCAGTTACTTGGCTAATCAGCCCCAGCATTTT
CASSYLANQPQHF
>TRBJ1-6|TRBD1|-|TRBV19
TGTGCCAGTAGTATAGATAAGGACAGGGGTAATTCACCCCTCCACTTT
CASSIDKDRGNSPLHF
>TRBJ2-2|-|-|TRBV6-5
TGTGCCAGCCGGAGGGGTTTCGACACCGGGGAGCTGTTTTTT
CASRRGFDTGELFF
>TRBJ2-1|TRBD2|-|TRBV7-8
TGTGCCAGCAGCCGGACGGGACTAGGGGACCTAAATGAGCAGTTCTTC
CASSRTGLGDLNEQFF
>TRBJ2-1|-|-|TRBV7-2
TGTGCCAGCAGCCCCGGGGGACAGCTGTACAATGAGCAGTTCTTC
CASSPGGQLYNEQFF
>TRBJ1-2|TRBD1|-|TRBV19
TGTGCCAGTAGTACCCACAGGACAGGCTTTATCTTC
CASSTHRTGFIF
>TRBJ2-5|TRBD2|-|TRBV5-1
TGCGCCAGCAGCTTGGTACGGGGGGAACAAGAGACCCAGTACTTC
CASSLVRGEQETQYF